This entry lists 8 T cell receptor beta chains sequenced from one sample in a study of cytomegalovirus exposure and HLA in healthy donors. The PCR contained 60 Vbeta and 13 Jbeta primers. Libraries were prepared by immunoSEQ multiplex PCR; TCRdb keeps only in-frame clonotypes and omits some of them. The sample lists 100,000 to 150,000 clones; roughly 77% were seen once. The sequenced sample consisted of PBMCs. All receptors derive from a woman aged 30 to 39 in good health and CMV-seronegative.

The CDR3 loop is CASSFPGTGVRYEQYF. The CDR3 DNA sequence: TGTGCCAGCAGCTTTCCCGGGACAGGGGTTCGCTACGAGCAGTACTTC. The chain combines TRBV7-8 with TRBJ2-7; the match to TRBD1 covers 10 bases. V lost 3 bases and J lost 3; bases outside the gene matches: 8. Germline CDR1 is SGHVS and CDR2 is FQNEAQ. CDR3 size: 16 residues. Full variable domain (rest looked up from reference TRBV7-8 and TRBJ2-7): GAGVSQSPRYKVAKRGQDVALRCDPISGHVSLFWYQQALGQGPEFLTYFQNEAQLDKSGLPSDRFFAERPEGSVSTLKIQRTQQEDSAVYLCASSFPGTGVRYEQYFGPGTRLTVT.

Here the CDR3 DNA reads TGTGCCAGCAGACCGACAGGTCCCGGGGAGCTGTTTTTT. It codes for CASRPTGPGELFF. The chain links TRBV6-6 to TRBJ2-2, with D possibly TRBD1 on 6 matching bases. Trimming cost V 6 bases and J 6 bases, with 11 bases left between them. The CDR3 runs 13 residues. Germline values: CDR1 MNHNY, CDR2 SVGAGI (reference sequence).

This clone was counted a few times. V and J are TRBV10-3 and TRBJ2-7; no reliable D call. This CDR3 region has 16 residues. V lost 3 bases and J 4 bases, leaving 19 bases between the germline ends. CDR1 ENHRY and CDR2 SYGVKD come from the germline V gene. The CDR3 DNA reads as TGTGCCATCAGTGATTCGTCAGGCCCTGCAATATACGAGCAGTACTTC. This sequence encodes CAISDSSGPAIYEQYF.

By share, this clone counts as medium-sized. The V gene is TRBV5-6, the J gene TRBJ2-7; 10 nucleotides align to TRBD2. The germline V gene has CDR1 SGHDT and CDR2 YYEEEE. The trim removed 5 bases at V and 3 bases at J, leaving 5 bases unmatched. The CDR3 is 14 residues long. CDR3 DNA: TGTGCCAGCAGGGCTAGCGGGAGAATCTACGAGCAGTACTTC. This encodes CASRASGRIYEQYF.

CDR3 sequence (DNA): TGTGCCAGCAGCTTAGGTTTAGCCGGCCTTCAGTACTTC. Amino acid sequence: CASSLGLAGLQYF. V usage is TRBV7-9 and J usage is TRBJ2-4; D uncertain. Germline V lookup: CDR1 SEHNR, CDR2 FQNEAQ (reference sequence). The CDR3 spans 13 residues. V shed 1 base and J shed 11 bases, with 12 bases lying between them.

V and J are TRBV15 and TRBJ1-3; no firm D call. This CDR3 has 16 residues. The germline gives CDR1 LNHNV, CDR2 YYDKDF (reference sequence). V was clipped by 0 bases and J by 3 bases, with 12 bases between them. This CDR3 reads CATSRETREVGNTIYF. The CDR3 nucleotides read TGTGCCACCAGCAGAGAAACGAGGGAGGTTGGAAACACCATATATTTT.

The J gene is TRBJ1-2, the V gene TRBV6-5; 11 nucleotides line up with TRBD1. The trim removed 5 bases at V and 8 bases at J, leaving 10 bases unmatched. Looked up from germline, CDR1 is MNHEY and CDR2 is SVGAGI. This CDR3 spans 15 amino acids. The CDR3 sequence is CASSTPGQGVEGYTF. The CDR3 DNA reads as TGTGCCAGCAGTACTCCGGGACAGGGGGTAGAGGGCTACACCTTC.

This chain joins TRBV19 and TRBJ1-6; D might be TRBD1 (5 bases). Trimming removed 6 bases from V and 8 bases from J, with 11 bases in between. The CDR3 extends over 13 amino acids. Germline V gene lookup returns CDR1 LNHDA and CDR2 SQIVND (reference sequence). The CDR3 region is CASRKGEYSPLHF. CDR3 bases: TGTGCCAGTAGAAAAGGGGAATATTCACCCCTCCACTTT.